This TCR beta chain came from a study of sequential checkpoint blockade in melanoma (dated by TCRdb to between 2018 and 2021). General notes on the study: Using 1:1 randomization, the trial assigned patients either to first-line nivolumab followed by ipilimumab (arm A) or to ipilimumab followed by nivolumab (arm B). For 20 to 25 patients, matched tumor biopsies were obtained before treatment and at week 13, following single-agent nivolumab (arm A) or ipilimumab (arm B). DNA from 91 pretreatment melanoma tumor samples was subjected to TCRbeta immunosequencing. Both trial sequences were followed by maintenance nivolumab. Roughly three quarters of the matched tumor biopsy pairs taken before and after treatment were from the same lesion.

What the treatment or condition label conveys for this sample: randomized to nivolumab then ipilimumab (arm A) or the reverse (arm B). None of the patients in the trial had previously been given DNA-damaging chemotherapy. Samples were obtained from patients with melanoma enrolled in CheckMate 064, a randomized, open-label phase II trial of sequential checkpoint blockade. Tumor TCR sequencing used genomic DNA from formalin-fixed paraffin-embedded (FFPE) tissue samples. TCRbeta CDR3 regions were immunosequenced from genomic DNA with the immunoSEQ Assay. Before high-throughput sequencing, the genomic DNA was amplified using bias-controlled multiplex PCR. The source study handled its data this way. To quantify the absolute abundance of each unique TCRbeta CDR3 region, the sequences were collapsed and filtered. Clonality, defined as 1 minus Pielou's evenness, was calculated using productive rearrangements only. To compute tumor T-cell fraction, TCRbeta template counts were normalized to usable DNA, with usable DNA estimated from several housekeeping genes. Clones with significantly greater frequencies in on-treatment versus baseline samples were identified using a previously published method. TCRdb mirrors the immuneACCESS table, restricted to in-frame sequences. Some clones are absent from its copies; in checked studies, under half trace to an unresolved V gene, and the reason for the others is unknown. V, J and clone size are those of that table, while D and trimming were read from the DNA. Present in this sample are 40,000 or so clones, roughly a third of which were seen just once. Clones ranked in the top ten supply about 1.6% of the sample.

Per the germline V gene, MNHGY is the CDR1 and SAAAGT is the CDR2. Taken from cysteine to phenylalanine, the CDR3 has 16 residues. The sequence is cut down to CDR3 DNA, 48 bases in frame from base 1. V is trimmed back by 0 bases and J by 2 bases, and the junction contains 5 bases that no gene match accounts for. In its sample, this clone was seen a few times. It has no known antigen specificity. Nothing much larger sits one base from this clone, and base qualities are not available. Broader findings and caveats from the paper: In the nivolumab-first arm (arm A), pretreatment tumor TIL clonality was associated with response (P = .04). Validation of the response-prediction model combining TCR metrics and mutation burden is needed in larger, independent patient cohorts. Tumor T-cell fraction and clonality correlated with PD-L1 staining and CD8+ T-cell counts but not with mutational load. Small sample sizes and reduced statistical power limited the analyses of tumor T-cell fraction within each arm. Achieving clinical benefit was about 30 times more likely for patients whose tumor T-cell fraction and clonality increased by week 13.

The sequence joins TRBV6-8 to TRBJ2-5, and 8 bases in between align with TRBD2. The input for sequencing was tumor tissue (inferred from file names), taken from a patient given nivolumab and ipilimumab in sequence. This TCR was recovered from a human donor with melanoma. The CDR3 here reads CASSYSKASGQETQYF. The DNA sequence follows: TGTGCCAGCAGTTACTCGAAAGCTAGCGGGCAAGAGACCCAGTACTTC.